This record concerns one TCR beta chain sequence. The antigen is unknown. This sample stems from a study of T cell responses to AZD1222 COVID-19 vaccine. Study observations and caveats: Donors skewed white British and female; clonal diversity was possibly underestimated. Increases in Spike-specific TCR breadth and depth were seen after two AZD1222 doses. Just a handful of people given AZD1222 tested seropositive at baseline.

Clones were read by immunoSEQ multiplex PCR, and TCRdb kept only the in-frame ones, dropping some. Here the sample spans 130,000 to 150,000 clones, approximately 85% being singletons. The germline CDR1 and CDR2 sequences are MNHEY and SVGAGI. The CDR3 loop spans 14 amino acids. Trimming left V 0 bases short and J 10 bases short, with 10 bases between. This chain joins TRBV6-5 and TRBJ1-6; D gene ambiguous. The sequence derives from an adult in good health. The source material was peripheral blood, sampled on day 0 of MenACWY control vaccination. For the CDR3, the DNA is TGTGCCAGCAGTTACTCGGCCCTGGGATCACCCCTCCACTTT. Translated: CASSYSALGSPLHF.